These 14 T cell receptor beta chains were all obtained from the same sample, sequenced in a study of T cells in Graves' hyperthyroidism and ophthalmopathy. Amplified TCR beta CDR3 regions came from RNA transcripts. The TCR CDR3 was amplified in a first-round RT-PCR using the HTBI primer set. TCRdb fed the multiplex PCR reads into MiXCR, producing one record per CDR3 protein. The sample has more than 350,000 distinct CDR3 sequences; roughly 15% are singletons. Sequencing was carried out using blood. These receptors all stem from a woman in her twenties or thirties with Graves' ophthalmopathy.

This clonotype was detected ten times or more. The chain uses TRBV3-1 and TRBJ2-1; D is ambiguous. V lost 4 bases, J lost 5 bases, and 6 bases lay in between. This CDR3 has 12 amino acids. Germline values: CDR1 LGHDT, CDR2 YNNKEL (reference sequence). CDR3 in amino acids: CASSLNNNEQFF. The DNA for the CDR3 is TGTGCCAGCAGCCTAAATAACAATGAGCAGTTCTTC.

This clonotype came up many times. The CDR3 loop reads CASSHRGGGTQYF. CDR3 sequence (DNA): TGTGCCAGCAGCCACCGCGGGGGTGGGACCCAGTACTTC. This chain uses TRBV3-1 with TRBJ2-5, with 7 bases matching TRBD2. The CDR3 contains 13 residues. Trimming at V came to 3 bases and at J to 7 bases, leaving 5 bases not matched to a gene. Germline values: CDR1 LGHDT, CDR2 YNNKEL (reference sequence).

This clonotype was seen at least ten times. The V gene is TRBV5-6, the J gene TRBJ1-1; D uncertain. Trimming cost V 4 bases and J 0 bases, with 13 bases left between them. The germline CDR1 and CDR2 sequences are SGHDT and YYEEEE. The CDR3 extends over 15 amino acids. The CDR3: CASSPTPRVNTEAFF. CDR3 nucleotide sequence: TGTGCCAGCAGCCCAACCCCCAGAGTGAACACTGAAGCTTTCTTT.

This clonotype was found many times. This chain joins TRBV7-9 and TRBJ2-1; TRBD1 aligns across 12 bases. The J segment lost 5 bases and the V segment lost 5 bases, leaving 13 bases of the junction unmatched. The CDR3 extends over 18 amino acids. Germline lookup yields CDR1 SEHNR and CDR2 FQNEAQ (reference sequence). CDR3: CASSRPGQGARGNNEQFF. Here the CDR3 DNA reads TGTGCCAGCAGCCGGCCGGGACAGGGGGCAAGGGGTAACAATGAGCAGTTCTTC.

As concerns this clonotype: A much larger clone lies a single base off, so this may be a read error. V and J are TRBV12-3 or TRBV12-4 and TRBJ2-1; D gene ambiguous. V gave up 3 bases and J gave up 3 bases, with 12 bases separating them. The CDR3 length is 15 residues. This CDR3 reads CASSLSGLSYNEQFF. The CDR3 region has the DNA TGTGCCAGCAGTTTGTCTGGCCTTAGCTACAATGAGCAGTTCTTC.

There are many counts of this clonotype. The chain combines TRBV28 with TRBJ1-5, with D unclear. V was cut by 5 bases and J by 3 bases, with 11 bases left in between. The germline V gene has CDR1 MDHEN and CDR2 SYDVKM. The CDR3 extends over 14 amino acids. CDR3: CASSERLPNQPQHF. CDR3 DNA sequence: TGTGCCAGCAGTGAAAGGCTGCCCAATCAGCCCCAGCATTTT.

This clonotype was counted a few times. The V call is TRBV2, the J call TRBJ2-3; a weak D match, TRBD2 (5 bases). With 5 bases removed from V and 0 bases from J, the gap between germline ends came to 15 bases. The CDR3 loop spans 16 amino acids. CDR1 SNHLY and CDR2 FYNNEI come from the germline V gene. As DNA, the CDR3 is TGTGCCAGCAGTTTAGCGATCAGATTTAGCACAGATACGCAGTATTTT. It is translated as CASSLAIRFSTDTQYF.

The sample holds many counts of this clonotype. The chain combines TRBV11-2 with TRBJ2-5; the match to TRBD2 covers 10 bases. Germline V gene lookup returns CDR1 SGHAT and CDR2 FQNNGV. This CDR3 contains 20 residues. Germline trimming cut 5 bases from V and 5 bases from J; bases unmatched to any gene: 23. DNA for the CDR3: TGTGCCAGCAGCGTCAAAAGGCCCAGCGGGGGGGCGTCGGGCAGGGAGACCCAGTACTTC. Translated, it gives CASSVKRPSGGASGRETQYF.

In its sample, this clonotype was seen a few times. This chain connects TRBV20-1 to TRBJ2-5; 7 bases align to TRBD1. Per the germline V gene, CDR1 is DFQATT and CDR2 is SNEGSKA (reference sequence). The V segment lost 5 bases and the J segment 1 base; nucleotides outside the gene matches: 7. The CDR3 runs 14 residues. CDR3: CSAPKGDSQETQYF. CDR3 nucleotide sequence: TGCAGTGCTCCTAAAGGGGACAGCCAAGAGACCCAGTACTTC.

There are a few counts of this clonotype. The junction departs from germline at one end; a sequencing error may be responsible. The chain carries TRBV6-1 and TRBJ2-2; 9 bases agree with TRBD1. The CDR3 sequence is 14 residues long. Germline CDR1 reads MNHNS; CDR2 reads SASEGT. CDR3 loop: CASRRTGVTGEPFF. CDR3 nucleotides: TGTGCCAGCAGGCGGACAGGGGTCACCGGGGAGCCGTTTTTT.

This clonotype has a count of ten or more. The V call is TRBV7-2, the J call TRBJ2-7; 10 bases agree with TRBD2. The V and J ends lost 5 bases and 13 bases, in that order; junction bases with no gene match: 5. This CDR3 comprises 11 residues. The V gene's germline CDR1 is SGHTA and CDR2 FQGNSA. As DNA, the CDR3 is TGTGCCAGCAGCCAGACTAGCGGGTTTTACTTC. Translating gives CASSQTSGFYF.

The chain is built from TRBV7-8 and TRBJ2-1, with D possibly matching TRBD2 (7 bases). The CDR3 runs to 15 residues. V shed 0 bases and J shed 10 bases, with 16 bases lying between them. Germline V gives CDR1 SGHVS, CDR2 FQNEAQ. The CDR3, as DNA: TGTGCCAGCAGCTTAGCGGGGGGGCTGGTAGGGGAGCAGTTCTTC. This encodes CASSLAGGLVGEQFF. Full variable domain (rest looked up from reference TRBV7-8 and TRBJ2-1): GAGVSQSPRYKVAKRGQDVALRCDPISGHVSLFWYQQALGQGPEFLTYFQNEAQLDKSGLPSDRFFAERPEGSVSTLKIQRTQQEDSAVYLCASSLAGGLVGEQFFGPGTRLTVL.

At least ten counts were recorded for this clonotype. The chain recombines TRBV16 with TRBJ1-2; D unclear. The germline gives CDR1 KGHSY, CDR2 FQNENV. The V and J ends lost 1 base and 5 bases respectively, with 8 bases between them. The CDR3 covers 13 residues. CDR3 amino acids: CASSQFEVYGYTF. Here the CDR3 DNA reads TGTGCCAGCAGCCAATTCGAAGTGTATGGCTACACCTTC.

Ten or more counts support this clonotype. V gene TRBV12-3 or TRBV12-4 combines with J gene TRBJ1-5; 7 nucleotides agree with TRBD1. V was clipped by 5 bases and J by 11 bases; unmatched bases: 12. The CDR3 runs 14 residues. CDR3 amino acids: CASSPTGRDGAQHF. CDR3 bases: TGTGCCAGCAGTCCGACAGGGAGAGATGGGGCCCAGCATTTT.